The 25 T cell receptor beta chains in this list originate from one sample, sequenced in a study of Graves' ophthalmopathy and Graves' hyperthyroidism. The authors amplified TCR beta CDR3 regions, and they did so from RNA transcripts for repertoire sequencing. The authors performed first-round RT-PCR with HTBI primers and then a second-round multiplex PCR. TCRdb re-derived calls from the multiplex PCR reads in MiXCR, one entry per CDR3 protein. The sample shows about 400,000 distinct CDR3 sequences, 15% to 20% of them seen only once. Sequenced sample: peripheral blood. These receptors were collected from a woman under 30 with Graves' ophthalmopathy.

Many counts were recorded for this clonotype. The chain links TRBV6-2 or TRBV6-3 to TRBJ2-7; 8 bases are shared with TRBD2. Germline V lookup: CDR1 MNHEY, CDR2 SVGEGT. This CDR3 spans 14 amino acids. V gave up 7 bases and J gave up 3 bases; unmatched junction bases: 8. Here the CDR3 reads CASTPLAVLYEQYF. The CDR3 DNA reads as TGTGCCAGCACCCCACTAGCGGTTCTCTACGAGCAGTACTTC.

This clonotype was counted many times. The CDR3 DNA reads TGTGCCAGCAGTTTCCCACTAGCGGGGGACACCTACGAGCAGTACTTC. Translated: CASSFPLAGDTYEQYF. This chain uses TRBV28 with TRBJ2-7; 11 nucleotides match TRBD2. V lost 3 bases, J lost 2 bases, and 6 bases stayed unmatched. The germline V gene encodes CDR1 MDHEN and CDR2 SYDVKM. CDR3 size: 16 residues. Based on the CDR3 plus reference TRBV28 and TRBJ2-7, the full variable domain is DVKVTQSSRYLVKRTGEKVFLECVQDMDHENMFWYRQDPGLGLRLIYFSYDVKMKEKGDIPEGYSVSREKKERFSLILESASTNQTSMYLCASSFPLAGDTYEQYFGPGTRLTVT.

This clonotype was seen at least ten times. The genes are TRBV6-2 or TRBV6-3 and TRBJ1-1, with no clear D. Germline lookup yields CDR1 MNHEY and CDR2 SVGEGT. The germline V and J ends were trimmed by 0 bases and 6 bases, with 11 bases remaining between them. The CDR3 extends over 14 amino acids. The CDR3 sequence is CASSYSARSAEAFF. The CDR3 nucleotides read TGTGCCAGCAGTTACTCGGCGCGGTCAGCTGAAGCTTTCTTT.

This clonotype was seen repeatedly, ten times or more. The chain links TRBV9 to TRBJ2-5; tentative D call: TRBD1 (6 bases). There are 12 residues in the CDR3. Germline V gene sequence: CDR1 SGDLS, CDR2 YYNGEE. V lost 9 bases and J lost 1, with 10 bases in between. The CDR3 nucleotides are TGTGCCACAAAGGACAGCCAAGAGACCCAGTACTTC. Its translation: CATKDSQETQYF.

There are many counts of this clonotype. The DNA is omitted, as the CDR3 cannot be located on it reliably, and the CDR3 follows TCRdb's listing. The chain has TRBV12-3 or TRBV12-4 and TRBJ2-5; TRBD1, the D gene given by the table, was not confirmed from the DNA. The length of the CDR3 is 13 amino acids, counting both ends. CDR3 sequence reads: CASSFGAGETQYF.

A few counts support this clonotype. The genes are TRBV12-3 or TRBV12-4 and TRBJ1-1, with D hard to call. The length of the CDR3 is 12 residues. V lost 5 bases to trimming and J lost 3 bases, with 7 bases between them. The CDR3 nucleotides read TGTGCCAGCAGTAGCGACCACACTGAAGCTTTCTTT. Protein sequence: CASSSDHTEAFF.

The chain has TRBV4-3 and TRBJ2-5; possibly TRBD1 or TRBD2 for D (5 bases each). Germline V lookup: CDR1 LGHNA, CDR2 YSLEER. Between the trimmed V and J ends, which lost 0 bases and 4 bases, there was a span of 12 bases. The length of the CDR3 is 15 residues. CDR3 in amino acids: CASSQDRGVGETQYF. CDR3 coding DNA: TGCGCCAGCAGCCAAGATAGAGGGGTTGGAGAGACCCAGTACTTC.

The table lists this clonotype with many counts. The chain is built from TRBV6-2 or TRBV6-3 and TRBJ2-7; 7 nucleotides line up with TRBD2. V dropped 0 bases and J dropped 7; count of bases not matched to a gene: 9. CDR1 MNHEY and CDR2 SVGEGT come from the germline V gene. The CDR3 length is 15 residues. CDR3 in DNA: TGTGCCAGCAGTTACTCGATCGCGGGAGTAGGTGAGCAGTACTTC. Translation: CASSYSIAGVGEQYF.

This clonotype has only a few counts. The rearrangement joins TRBV20-1 to TRBJ2-2; 9 nucleotides match TRBD1. Trimming at V came to 6 bases and at J to 4 bases, leaving 9 bases not matched to a gene. The CDR3 spans 15 residues. In germline, CDR1 is DFQATT, CDR2 SNEGSKA (reference sequence). Here the CDR3 DNA reads TGCAGTGCCCCCGGACAGGGGAGTGTCACCGGGGAGCTGTTTTTT. Amino acids: CSAPGQGSVTGELFF.

This clonotype was picked up many times. Being one base from a much bigger clone, this may be a read error. The rearrangement joins TRBV6-4 to TRBJ2-7, with 7 positions matching TRBD1. Germline-derived CDR1 and CDR2 are MRHNA and SNTAGT. Trimming took 7 bases from V and 6 from J; bases not matched to a gene: 6. The CDR3 sequence is 12 residues long. This chain's CDR3 is CASTGTAGEQYF. CDR3 in DNA: TGTGCCAGCACCGGGACAGCCGGCGAGCAGTACTTC.

The J gene is TRBJ2-7, the V gene TRBV30; D tentatively fits TRBD1 or TRBD2 (5 bases each). CDR3 length equals 14 residues. Germline V gene lookup returns CDR1 GTSNPN and CDR2 SVGIG (reference sequence). V was trimmed by 3 bases and J by 4 bases, leaving 16 bases between them. CDR3 nucleotides: TGTGCCTGGAGAACAGGCGGCGGGTCGTACGAGCAGTACTTC. As protein: CAWRTGGGSYEQYF.

This clonotype has at least ten counts. The chain has TRBV15 and TRBJ2-2; 10 bases are a match to TRBD1. V dropped 0 bases and J dropped 6; count of bases not matched to a gene: 4. Germline V gene data show CDR1 as LNHNV and CDR2 as YYDKDF (reference sequence). The CDR3 contains 16 residues. The CDR3 nucleotides are TGTGCCACCAGCAGAGACAGGACAGGGGGGGCCGGGGAGCTGTTTTTT. As protein: CATSRDRTGGAGELFF. The variable domain in full, completed from reference TRBV15 and TRBJ2-2, reads DAMVIQNPRYQVTQFGKPVTLSCSQTLNHNVMYWYQQKSSQAPKLLFHYYDKDFNNEADTPDNFQSRRPNTSFCFLDIRSPGLGDTAMYLCATSRDRTGGAGELFFGEGSRLTVL.

V is TRBV6-1 and J is TRBJ2-4; D is possibly TRBD1 (5 bases). Germline CDR1 is MNHNS and CDR2 is SASEGT. The CDR3 is 15 amino acids. The V end was cut by 10 bases, the J end by 8 bases, with 24 bases between. DNA of the CDR3: TGTGCCATACAGACCGAACGGGTAAAAGGGGACATTCAGTACTTC. Its protein product is CAIQTERVKGDIQYF.

This chain joins TRBV28 and TRBJ2-7, with TRBD2 as a possible D gene (5 bases). The CDR3 extends over 15 amino acids. V was pared by 2 bases and J by 5 bases, with 16 bases between. Looked up from germline, CDR1 is MDHEN and CDR2 is SYDVKM. This CDR3 reads CASSLPRDRTDEQYF. The CDR3 nucleotides are TGTGCCAGCAGTTTACCCCGGGATCGGACGGACGAGCAGTACTTC.

This clonotype has at least ten counts. The V call is TRBV7-9, the J call TRBJ1-1, with a weak D call TRBD1 (5 bases). There are 15 residues in the CDR3. Trimming removed 5 bases from V and 9 bases from J, with 22 bases in between. Germline V CDR1 and CDR2: SEHNR, FQNEAQ (reference sequence). CDR3 DNA sequence: TGTGCCAGCAGCCGACGGGGGTCACTATTTTCGCAAGCTTTCTTT. Its protein product is CASSRRGSLFSQAFF. Supplemented by reference TRBV7-9 and TRBJ1-1, the full variable domain reads DTGVSQNPRHKITKRGQNVTFRCDPISEHNRLYWYRQTLGQGPEFLTYFQNEAQLEKSRLLSDRFSAERPKGSFSTLEIQRTEQGDSAMYLCASSRRGSLFSQAFFGQGTRLTVV.

This clonotype was recorded many times. V usage is TRBV15 and J usage is TRBJ2-5; D gene unclear. Trimming took 0 bases from V and 3 from J, leaving 11 bases between them. The V gene's germline CDR1 is LNHNV and CDR2 YYDKDF (reference sequence). CDR3 length: 15 residues. The chain's CDR3 is CATSRDFAQKETQYF. CDR3 DNA sequence: TGTGCCACCAGCAGAGATTTTGCTCAAAAAGAGACCCAGTACTTC.

As regards this clonotype: Germline and junction disagree at one end, which may indicate a read error. The rearrangement joins TRBV7-3 to TRBJ1-1; D is ambiguous. This CDR3 has 16 residues. CDR1 is SGHTA, CDR2 FQGTGA, per germline. CDR3 in amino acids: CASSLRSAGPNTEAFF. The CDR3 DNA is TGTGCCAGCAGTTTAAGGTCGGCAGGCCCGAACACTGAAGCTTTCTTT.

This clonotype came up many times. The gene calls are TRBV28 and TRBJ1-3, with D possibly matching TRBD1 (5 bases). Trimming cost V 6 bases and J 4 bases, with 16 bases left between them. The V gene's germline CDR1 is MDHEN and CDR2 SYDVKM. The CDR3 consists of 15 residues. CDR3 sequence: CASSPPGGAGNTIYF. CDR3 nucleotides: TGTGCCAGCAGCCCCCCCGGGGGTGCAGGAAACACCATATATTTT.

This clonotype was observed a single time. The CDR3: CASSSRGPDEQYF. In DNA, the CDR3 is TGTGCCAGCAGCTCCCGGGGGCCAGACGAGCAGTACTTC. The chain carries TRBV7-8 and TRBJ2-7, with D perhaps matching TRBD1 or TRBD2 (6 bases each). Germline CDR1 reads SGHVS; CDR2 reads FQNEAQ. The ends were cut back, 4 bases at V and 5 bases at J, with 12 bases in the middle. This CDR3 region has 13 residues.

This clonotype was found many times. The V call is TRBV20-1, the J call TRBJ2-5; 10 positions agree with TRBD2. The CDR3 is 15 residues long. Germline V gives CDR1 DFQATT, CDR2 SNEGSKA (reference sequence). V lost 3 bases and J lost 1; bases outside the gene matches: 5. CDR3 loop: CSARMTSGRQETQYF. The CDR3 region has the DNA TGCAGTGCTAGGATGACTAGCGGGCGCCAAGAGACCCAGTACTTC.

This clonotype was seen ten or more times. The chain uses TRBV11-2 and TRBJ2-5, with a weak D call TRBD1 (6 bases). Germline CDR1 and CDR2: SGHAT and FQNNGV. The CDR3 contains 16 residues. The V end was cut by 7 bases, the J end by 3 bases, with 21 bases between. CDR3 nucleotide sequence: TGTGCCAGCACCAAAGACCGGTGGCAGGGGAAAGAGACCCAGTACTTC. Amino acid sequence: CASTKDRWQGKETQYF.

This clonotype has just a few counts. J is TRBJ2-7 and V is TRBV5-1, with 7 bases matching TRBD1. Unmatched junction bases numbered 11, after V lost 5 bases and J lost 3 bases. CDR3 length: 15 amino acids. Germline V gives CDR1 SGHRS, CDR2 YFSETQ. This CDR3 reads CASSLRTGPGYEQYF. For the CDR3, the DNA is TGCGCCAGCAGTTTACGGACAGGCCCAGGCTACGAGCAGTACTTC.

This chain connects TRBV19 to TRBJ1-1; the D is unclear. Germline CDR1 reads LNHDA; CDR2 reads SQIVND (reference sequence). The V gene lost 3 bases and the J gene lost 2 bases, with 10 bases spanning the gap. This CDR3 is built from 14 residues. The CDR3, as DNA: TGTGCCAGTAGTATGGCGACGGTTAACACTGAAGCTTTCTTT. It specifies CASSMATVNTEAFF.

This clonotype was detected many times. CDR3 in DNA: TGCAGTGCTCTGGGGGCAGGAGTAGACAATCAGCCCCAGCATTTT. The encoded protein is CSALGAGVDNQPQHF. This sequence joins TRBV20-1 and TRBJ1-5, with D possibly matching TRBD1 (6 bases). The ends were cut back, 5 bases at V and 3 bases at J, with 17 bases in the middle. CDR3 length: 15 amino acids. Germline lookup yields CDR1 DFQATT and CDR2 SNEGSKA (reference sequence).

The chain is built from TRBV28 and TRBJ1-5; D might be TRBD1 (6 bases). CDR1 and CDR2 (germline): MDHEN, SYDVKM. V was shortened by 7 bases and J by 11 bases, with 12 bases between the two germline ends. This CDR3 region has 11 residues. Written as DNA, the CDR3 is TGTGCCAGCAAGGTCAGGGGAGCCCAGCATTTT. Protein: CASKVRGAQHF.